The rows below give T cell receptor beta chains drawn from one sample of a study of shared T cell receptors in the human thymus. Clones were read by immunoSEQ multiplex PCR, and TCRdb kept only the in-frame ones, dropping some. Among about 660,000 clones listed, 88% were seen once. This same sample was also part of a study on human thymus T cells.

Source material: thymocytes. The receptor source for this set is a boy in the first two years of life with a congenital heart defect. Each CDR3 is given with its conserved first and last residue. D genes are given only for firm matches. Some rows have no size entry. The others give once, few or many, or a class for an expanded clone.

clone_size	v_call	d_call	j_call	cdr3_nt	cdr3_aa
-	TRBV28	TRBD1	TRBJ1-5	TGTGCCAGCAGTGGACGATTCTTTAACAGGGGGAAATTGGGCAATCAGCCCCAGCATTTT	CASSGRFFNRGKLGNQPQHF
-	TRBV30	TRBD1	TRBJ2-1	TGTGCCTGGAGTGTTTGGCCCTTCTATGGCCGGACAGGGGTTTCCTACAATGAGCAGTTCTTC	CAWSVWPFYGRTGVSYNEQFF
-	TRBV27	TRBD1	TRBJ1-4	TGTGCCACCGGGACAGGGGTCACTAATGAAAAACTGTTTTTT	CATGTGVTNEKLFF
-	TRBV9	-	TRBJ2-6	TGTGCCAGCAGCCCGGGGAATATCCCCTCTGGGGCCAACGTCCTGACTTTC	CASSPGNIPSGANVLTF
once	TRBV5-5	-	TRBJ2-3	TGTGCCAGCAGCATTGTCCCCCCCGGCACAGATACGCAGTATTTT	CASSIVPPGTDTQYF
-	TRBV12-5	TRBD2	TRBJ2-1	TGTGCTAGTGGTCCCGGCGGGGAAGTGGCGGGAGAAGTCAATGAGCAGTTCTTC	CASGPGGEVAGEVNEQFF
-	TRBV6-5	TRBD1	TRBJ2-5	TGTGCCAGCAGTTGTCACCCGGACAGGGAAGAGACCCAGTACTTC	CASSCHPDREETQYF
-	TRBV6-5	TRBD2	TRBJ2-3	TGTGCCAGCAGTTACGGACTAGCGGGGAGCACAGATACGCAGTATTTT	CASSYGLAGSTDTQYF
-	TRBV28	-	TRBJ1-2	TGTGCCAGCACCCCCTTCAAGCTTTCCTATGGCTACACCTTC	CASTPFKLSYGYTF
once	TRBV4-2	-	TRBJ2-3	TGTGCCAGCAGCCAAGATCAGGGCGGTACGCAGTATTTT	CASSQDQGGTQYF
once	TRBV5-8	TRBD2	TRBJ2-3	TGTGCCAGCAGCTGTCGACTAGCACAACTCACAGATACGCAGTATTTT	CASSCRLAQLTDTQYF
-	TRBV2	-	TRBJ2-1	TGTGCCAGCAGTACGATACTGACTAGAGGAAGTGAGCAGTTCTTC	CASSTILTRGSEQFF
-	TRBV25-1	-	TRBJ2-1	TGTGCCAGCAGCACCGGGGGCTCCTACAATGAGCAGTTCTTC	CASSTGGSYNEQFF
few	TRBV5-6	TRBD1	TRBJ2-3	TGTGCCAGCAGCTCAGCAGGGGGCGGCACAGATACGCAGTATTTT	CASSSAGGGTDTQYF
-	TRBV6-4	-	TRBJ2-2	TGTGCCAGCAGCCCAGGCTGGCCCTCGAACACCGGGGAGCTGTTTTTT	CASSPGWPSNTGELFF
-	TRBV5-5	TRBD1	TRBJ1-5	TGTGCCAGCAGCTGGCTGGACAGGGACGGTCAGCCCCAGCATTTT	CASSWLDRDGQPQHF
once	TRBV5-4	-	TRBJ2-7	TGTGCCAGCAGCTCCGGAGGTGTCGTCTACGAGCAGTACTTC	CASSSGGVVYEQYF
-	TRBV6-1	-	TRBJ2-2	TGTGCCAGCAGTGAAAATGTTGGGGACTTAAACACCGGGGAGCTGTTTTTT	CASSENVGDLNTGELFF
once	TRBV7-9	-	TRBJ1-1	TGTGCCAGCAGCTTCCCTAACACTGAAGCTTTCTTT	CASSFPNTEAFF
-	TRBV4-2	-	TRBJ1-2	TGTGCCAGCAGCCAAGATCCCAAGGGAGTGCATGTGGCTAACTATGGCTACACCTTC	CASSQDPKGVHVANYGYTF
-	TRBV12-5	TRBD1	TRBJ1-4	TGTGCTGTGACAGGGGAAAAAGAAAAACTGTTTTTT	CAVTGEKEKLFF
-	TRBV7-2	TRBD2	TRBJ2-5	TGTGCCAGCAGCTCCCAAGCGGGAAGAGAGACCCAGTACTTC	CASSSQAGRETQYF